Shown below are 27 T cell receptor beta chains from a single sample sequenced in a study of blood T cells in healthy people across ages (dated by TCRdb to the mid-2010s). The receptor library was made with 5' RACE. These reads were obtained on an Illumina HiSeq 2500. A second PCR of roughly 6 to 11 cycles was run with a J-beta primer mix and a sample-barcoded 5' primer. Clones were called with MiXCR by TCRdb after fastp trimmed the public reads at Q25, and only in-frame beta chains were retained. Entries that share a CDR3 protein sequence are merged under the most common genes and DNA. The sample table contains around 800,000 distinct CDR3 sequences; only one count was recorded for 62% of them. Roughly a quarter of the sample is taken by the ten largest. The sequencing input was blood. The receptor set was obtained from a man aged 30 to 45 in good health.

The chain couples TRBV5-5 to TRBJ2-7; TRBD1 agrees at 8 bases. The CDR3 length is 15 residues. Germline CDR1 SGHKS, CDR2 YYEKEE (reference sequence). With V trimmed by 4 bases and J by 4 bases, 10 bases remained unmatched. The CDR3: CASSPRQGLGYEQYF. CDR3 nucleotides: TGTGCCAGCAGCCCACGACAGGGGTTAGGATACGAGCAGTACTTC.

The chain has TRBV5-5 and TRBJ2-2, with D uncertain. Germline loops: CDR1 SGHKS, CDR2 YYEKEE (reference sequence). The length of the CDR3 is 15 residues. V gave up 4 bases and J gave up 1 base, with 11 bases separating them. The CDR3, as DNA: TGTGCCAGCAGCCCCATAGACTGGAACACCGGGGAGCTGTTTTTT. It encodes CASSPIDWNTGELFF.

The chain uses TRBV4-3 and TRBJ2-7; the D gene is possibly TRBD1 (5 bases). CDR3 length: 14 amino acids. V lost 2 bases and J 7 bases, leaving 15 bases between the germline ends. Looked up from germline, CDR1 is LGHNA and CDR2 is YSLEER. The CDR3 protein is CASSQLGASGEQYF. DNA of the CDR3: TGCGCCAGCAGCCAACTAGGGGCCTCAGGAGAGCAGTACTTC.

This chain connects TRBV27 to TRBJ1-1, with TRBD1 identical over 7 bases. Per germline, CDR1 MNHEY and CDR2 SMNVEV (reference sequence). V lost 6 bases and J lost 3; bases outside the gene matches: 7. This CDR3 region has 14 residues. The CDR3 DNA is TGTGCCAGCAGCCAGACAGGGTGGGACACTGAAGCTTTCTTT. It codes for CASSQTGWDTEAFF.

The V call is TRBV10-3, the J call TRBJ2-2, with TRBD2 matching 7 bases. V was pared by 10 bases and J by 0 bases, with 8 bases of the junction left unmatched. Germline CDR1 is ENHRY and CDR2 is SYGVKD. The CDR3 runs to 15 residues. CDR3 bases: TGTGCCAACTCAGCGGGGAGTACGAACACCGGGGAGCTGTTTTTT. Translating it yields CANSAGSTNTGELFF.

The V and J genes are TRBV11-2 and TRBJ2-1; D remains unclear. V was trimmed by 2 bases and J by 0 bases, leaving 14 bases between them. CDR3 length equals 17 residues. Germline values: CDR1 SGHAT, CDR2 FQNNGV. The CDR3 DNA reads TGTGCCAGCAGCTTAAAGGGCCTCAGCTCCTCCTACAATGAGCAGTTCTTC. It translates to CASSLKGLSSSYNEQFF.

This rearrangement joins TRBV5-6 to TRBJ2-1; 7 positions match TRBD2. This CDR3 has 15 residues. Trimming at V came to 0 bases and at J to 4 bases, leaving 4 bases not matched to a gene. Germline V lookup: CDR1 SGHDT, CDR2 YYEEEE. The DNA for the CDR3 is TGTGCCAGCAGCTTGGTCCAGCGGGGATACAATGAGCAGTTCTTC. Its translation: CASSLVQRGYNEQFF.

The CDR3 reads CASSPKYNEQFF. The CDR3 DNA sequence: TGTGCCAGCAGCCCAAAATACAATGAGCAGTTCTTC. V gene TRBV14 combines with J gene TRBJ2-1; D remains unclear. Trimming left V 4 bases short and J 4 bases short, with 5 bases between. This CDR3 is built from 12 residues. The germline V gene has CDR1 SGHDN and CDR2 FVKESK.

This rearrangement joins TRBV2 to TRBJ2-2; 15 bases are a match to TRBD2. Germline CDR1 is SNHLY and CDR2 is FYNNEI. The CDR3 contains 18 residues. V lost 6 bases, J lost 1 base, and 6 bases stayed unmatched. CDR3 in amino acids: CASRARTSGGGNTGELFF. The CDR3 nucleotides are TGTGCCAGCAGAGCCCGGACTAGCGGGGGGGGGAACACCGGGGAGCTGTTTTTT.

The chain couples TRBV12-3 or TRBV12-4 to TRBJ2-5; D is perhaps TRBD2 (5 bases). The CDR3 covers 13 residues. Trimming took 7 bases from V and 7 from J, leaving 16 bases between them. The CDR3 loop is CASTTRPEGTQYF. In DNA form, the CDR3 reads TGTGCCAGCACCACGCGGCCCGAGGGGACCCAGTACTTC.

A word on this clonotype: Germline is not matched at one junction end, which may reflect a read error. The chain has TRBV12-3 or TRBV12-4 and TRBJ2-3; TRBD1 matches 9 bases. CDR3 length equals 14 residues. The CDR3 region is CASGLTGGKDTQYF. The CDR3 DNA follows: TGTGCCAGCGGTTTAACAGGGGGCAAAGATACGCAGTATTTT.

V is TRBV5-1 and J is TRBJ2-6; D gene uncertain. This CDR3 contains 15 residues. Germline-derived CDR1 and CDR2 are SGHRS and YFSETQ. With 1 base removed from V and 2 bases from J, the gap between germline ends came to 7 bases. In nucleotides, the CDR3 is TGCGCCAGCAGCTTGAGTGCCCCTGGGGCCAACGTCCTGACTTTC. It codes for CASSLSAPGANVLTF.

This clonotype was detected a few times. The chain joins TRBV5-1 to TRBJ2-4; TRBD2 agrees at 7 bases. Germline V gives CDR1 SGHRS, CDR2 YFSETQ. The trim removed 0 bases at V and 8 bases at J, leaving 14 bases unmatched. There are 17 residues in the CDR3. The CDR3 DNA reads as TGCGCCAGCAGCTTGGGACTAGCCGGGGGATCCGGGGACATTCAGTACTTC. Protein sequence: CASSLGLAGGSGDIQYF.

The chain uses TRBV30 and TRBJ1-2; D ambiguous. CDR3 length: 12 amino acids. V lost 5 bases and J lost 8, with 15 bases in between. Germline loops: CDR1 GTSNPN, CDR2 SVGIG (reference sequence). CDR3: CAWGPPGWGYTF. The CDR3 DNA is TGTGCCTGGGGGCCGCCGGGTTGGGGCTACACCTTC. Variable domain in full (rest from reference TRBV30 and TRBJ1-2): SQTIHQWPATLVQPVGSPLSLECTVEGTSNPNLYWYRQAAGRGLQLLFYSVGIGQISSEVPQNLSASRPQDRQFILSSKKLLLSDSGFYLCAWGPPGWGYTFGSGTRLTVV.

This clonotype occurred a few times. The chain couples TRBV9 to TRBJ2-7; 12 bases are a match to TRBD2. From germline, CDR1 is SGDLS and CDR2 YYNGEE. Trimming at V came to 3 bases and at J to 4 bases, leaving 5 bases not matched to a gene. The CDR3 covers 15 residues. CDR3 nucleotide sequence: TGTGCCAGCAGCGCCTCAGGACTAGCGGGGTACGAGCAGTACTTC. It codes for CASSASGLAGYEQYF.

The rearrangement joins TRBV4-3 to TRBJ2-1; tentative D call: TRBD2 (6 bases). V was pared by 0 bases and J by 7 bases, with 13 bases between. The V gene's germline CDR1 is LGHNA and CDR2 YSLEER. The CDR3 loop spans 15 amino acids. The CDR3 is CASSQDLRGWNEQFF. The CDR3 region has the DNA TGCGCCAGCAGCCAAGATTTACGGGGGTGGAATGAGCAGTTCTTC.

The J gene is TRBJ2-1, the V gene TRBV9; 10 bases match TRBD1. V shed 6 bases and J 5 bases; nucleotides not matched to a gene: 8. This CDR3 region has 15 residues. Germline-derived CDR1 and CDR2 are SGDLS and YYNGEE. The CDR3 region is CASNFVGTGDNEQFF. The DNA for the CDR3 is TGTGCCAGCAATTTCGTAGGGACAGGGGACAATGAGCAGTTCTTC.

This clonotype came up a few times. This CDR3 is CASSDRQYNEQFF. Written as DNA, the CDR3 is TGTGCCAGCAGTGACCGGCAATACAATGAGCAGTTCTTC. The V call is TRBV2, the J call TRBJ2-1; D remains unclear. The V gene's germline CDR1 is SNHLY and CDR2 FYNNEI. The CDR3 spans 13 residues. The germline V and J ends were trimmed by 3 bases and 4 bases, with 7 bases remaining between them.

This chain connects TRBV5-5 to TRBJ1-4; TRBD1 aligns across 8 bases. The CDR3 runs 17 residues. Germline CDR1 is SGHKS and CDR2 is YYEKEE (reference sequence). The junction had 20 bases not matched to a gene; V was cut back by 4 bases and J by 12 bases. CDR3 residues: CASSPTGEGARVGELFF. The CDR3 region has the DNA TGTGCCAGCAGCCCGACAGGGGAAGGGGCTCGCGTAGGAGAACTGTTTTTT.

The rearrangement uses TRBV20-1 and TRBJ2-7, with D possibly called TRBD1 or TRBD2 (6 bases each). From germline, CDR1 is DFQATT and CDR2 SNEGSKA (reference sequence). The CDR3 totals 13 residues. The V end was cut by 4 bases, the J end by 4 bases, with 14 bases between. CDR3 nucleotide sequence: TGCAGTGCTAAGGGGGGCTCCCGGTACGAGCAGTACTTC. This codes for CSAKGGSRYEQYF.

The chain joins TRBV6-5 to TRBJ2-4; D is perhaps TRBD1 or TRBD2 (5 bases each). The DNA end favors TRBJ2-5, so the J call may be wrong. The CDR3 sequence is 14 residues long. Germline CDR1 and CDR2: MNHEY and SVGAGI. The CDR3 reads CASSYTTGQETQYF. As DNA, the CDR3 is TGTGCCAGCAGTTACACCACGGGGCAGGAGACCCAGTACTTC.

CDR3 nucleotide sequence: TGTGCCAGCTCACCTTCCGGACAAGCATATGGCTACACCTTC. Residues: CASSPSGQAYGYTF. V is TRBV18 and J is TRBJ1-2; tentatively, D is TRBD1 (5 bases). V lost 3 bases and J lost 5, with 13 bases in between. The CDR3 has 14 amino acids. Germline V gene sequence: CDR1 KGHSH, CDR2 LQKENI.

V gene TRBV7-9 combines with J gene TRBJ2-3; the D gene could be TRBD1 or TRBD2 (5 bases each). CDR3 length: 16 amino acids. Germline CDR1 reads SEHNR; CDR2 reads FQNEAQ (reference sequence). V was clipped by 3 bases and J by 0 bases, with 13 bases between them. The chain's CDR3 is CASSFKGRTSTDTQYF. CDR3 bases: TGTGCCAGCAGCTTCAAGGGGCGGACTAGCACAGATACGCAGTATTTT. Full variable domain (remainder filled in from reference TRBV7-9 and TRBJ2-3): DTGVSQNPRHKITKRGQNVTFRCDPISEHNRLYWYRQTLGQGPEFLTYFQNEAQLEKSRLLSDRFSAERPKGSFSTLEIQRTEQGDSAMYLCASSFKGRTSTDTQYFGPGTRLTVL.

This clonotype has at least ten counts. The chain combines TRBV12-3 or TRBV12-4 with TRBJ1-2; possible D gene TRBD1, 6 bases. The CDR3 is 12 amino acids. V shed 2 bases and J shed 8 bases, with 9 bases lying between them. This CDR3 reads CASSLRGAGYTF. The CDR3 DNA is TGTGCCAGCAGTTTACGGGGGGCCGGCTACACCTTC.

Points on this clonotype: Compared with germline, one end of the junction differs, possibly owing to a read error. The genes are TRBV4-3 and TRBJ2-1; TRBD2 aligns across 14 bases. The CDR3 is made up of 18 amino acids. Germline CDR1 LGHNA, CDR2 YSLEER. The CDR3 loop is CASSLGLAGGRDYNKQFF. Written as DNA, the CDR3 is TGCGCCAGCAGCCTCGGACTAGCGGGGGGCCGAGATTACAATAAGCAGTTCTTC.

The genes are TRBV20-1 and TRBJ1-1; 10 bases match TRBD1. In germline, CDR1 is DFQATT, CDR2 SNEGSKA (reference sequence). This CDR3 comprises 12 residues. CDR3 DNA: TGCAGGACAGGGGGCCAGAACACTGAAGCTTTCTTT. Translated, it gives CRTGGQNTEAFF.

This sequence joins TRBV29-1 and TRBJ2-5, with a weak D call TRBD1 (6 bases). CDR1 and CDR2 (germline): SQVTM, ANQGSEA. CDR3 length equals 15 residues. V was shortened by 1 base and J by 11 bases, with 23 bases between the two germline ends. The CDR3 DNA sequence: TGCAGCGTTGAAGCAACTCAGGGGCCATCTGAGGAGCAGTACTTC. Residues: CSVEATQGPSEEQYF.